A selection of T cell receptor beta chains follows, all from one sample in a study of blood T cell repertoires in COVID-19. Method: immunoSEQ multiplex PCR; TCRdb's copy keeps in-frame clones and lacks some. The sample yields about 170,000 clones, approximately 91% seen once. The sequencing sample was made of peripheral blood. The receptors shown here come from a man younger than 35 with COVID-19, enrolled during active disease. The CDR3 runs from the conserved cysteine through the conserved F or W. The D gene is left open where the match is weak. A clone size is listed for some rows: how often the clone was seen (once, few, many), or a class if it is expanded.

CDR3 protein: CASSEAQGGNYGYTF
CDR3 DNA: TGTGCCAGCAGTGAAGCGCAGGGAGGTAACTATGGCTACACCTTC
D gene: .
clone size: .
V gene: TRBV2
J gene: TRBJ1-2

CDR3 protein: CASSVARGVPNTGELFF
CDR3 DNA: TGTGCCAGCAGCGTAGCCCGGGGGGTGCCGAACACCGGGGAGCTGTTTTTT
D gene: TRBD2
clone size: .
V gene: TRBV9
J gene: TRBJ2-2

CDR3 protein: CASSEGGGPYNEQFF
CDR3 DNA: TGTGCCAGTAGTGAGGGGGGAGGGCCTTACAATGAGCAGTTCTTC
D gene: .
clone size: .
V gene: TRBV19
J gene: TRBJ2-1

CDR3 protein: CASSPRSGMYEQFF
CDR3 DNA: TGTGCCAGCAGCCCTCGGAGCGGGATGTATGAGCAGTTCTTC
D gene: TRBD2
clone size: .
V gene: TRBV11-3
J gene: TRBJ2-1

CDR3 protein: CASSTNGLGPSGYTF
CDR3 DNA: TGTGCCAGTAGTACAAACGGACTCGGTCCGAGTGGCTACACCTTC
D gene: .
clone size: few
V gene: TRBV19
J gene: TRBJ1-2

CDR3 protein: CASSYPASGRDEQFF
CDR3 DNA: TGTGCCAGCAGTTACCCCGCCAGCGGGAGAGATGAGCAGTTCTTC
D gene: TRBD2
clone size: once
V gene: TRBV6-2/TRBV6-3
J gene: TRBJ2-1

CDR3 protein: CASSISRGSGNTIYF
CDR3 DNA: TGTGCCAGCTCCATCTCGCGGGGCTCTGGAAACACCATATATTTT
D gene: .
clone size: few
V gene: TRBV27
J gene: TRBJ1-3

CDR3 protein: CASSYWLAGNNEQFF
CDR3 DNA: TGTGCCAGCAGTTACTGGCTAGCGGGAAATAATGAGCAGTTCTTC
D gene: TRBD2
clone size: .
V gene: TRBV6-2/TRBV6-3
J gene: TRBJ2-1

CDR3 protein: CASSMNRAEAFF
CDR3 DNA: TGTGCCAGTAGTATGAACAGGGCTGAAGCTTTCTTT
D gene: .
clone size: .
V gene: TRBV19
J gene: TRBJ1-1

CDR3 protein: CASSQAPPSGWGGELFF
CDR3 DNA: TGTGCCAGCAGCCAAGCCCCCCCGAGCGGTTGGGGCGGGGAGCTGTTTTTT
D gene: .
clone size: .
V gene: TRBV3-1/TRBV3-2
J gene: TRBJ2-2

CDR3 protein: CASRNGGSNTGELFF
CDR3 DNA: TGTGCCAGCAGGAATGGCGGATCGAACACCGGGGAGCTGTTTTTT
D gene: .
clone size: .
V gene: TRBV2
J gene: TRBJ2-2

CDR3 protein: CASSVTAGPSGANVLTF
CDR3 DNA: TGTGCCAGCAGCGTAACAGCGGGCCCCTCTGGGGCCAACGTCCTGACTTTC
D gene: .
clone size: .
V gene: TRBV9
J gene: TRBJ2-6

CDR3 protein: CASSHSGQGNEKLLF
CDR3 DNA: TGTGCCAGCAGCCATTCGGGACAGGGGAACGAAAAACTGCTTTTT
D gene: TRBD1
clone size: .
V gene: TRBV3-1/TRBV3-2
J gene: TRBJ1-4